This record concerns one TCR beta chain sequence. Antigen specificity is unknown. From the 5' RACE reads, TCRdb lists one entry per CDR3 protein and no DNA. The listing records over 130,000 distinct CDR3 sequences. The CDR3 length is 14 residues. CDR1 and CDR2 (germline): SGHRS, YFSETQ. The record originates from a study of monozygotic twins with inflammatory bowel disease. Study-wide findings and caveats: In the analysis, different T cell subtypes could not be told apart. With inverse Simpson as the measure, TCRbeta diversity was lower in IBD patients than in healthy co-twins.

Sequencing was done on a sample of blood. The receptor's source is a human donor with ulcerative colitis or Crohn's disease, or a healthy co-twin of an affected twin (not recorded which). V usage is TRBV5-1 and J usage is TRBJ1-1; checking the TCRdb D call of TRBD1 is not possible without DNA. CDR3 amino acids: CASSLESRGTEAFF.